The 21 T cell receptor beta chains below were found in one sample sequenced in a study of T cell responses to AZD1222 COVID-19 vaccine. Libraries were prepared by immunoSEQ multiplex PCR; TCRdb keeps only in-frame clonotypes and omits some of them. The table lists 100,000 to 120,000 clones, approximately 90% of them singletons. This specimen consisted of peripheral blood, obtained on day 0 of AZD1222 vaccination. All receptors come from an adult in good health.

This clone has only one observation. The CDR3 protein is CASRPGVSNTEAFF. CDR3 DNA sequence: TGCGCCAGCAGACCAGGGGTGAGTAACACTGAAGCTTTCTTT. The rearrangement uses TRBV5-1 and TRBJ1-1; TRBD1 might be the D (6 bases). The germline V gene encodes CDR1 SGHRS and CDR2 YFSETQ. This CDR3 has 14 residues. The V end was cut by 5 bases, the J end by 2 bases, with 13 bases between.

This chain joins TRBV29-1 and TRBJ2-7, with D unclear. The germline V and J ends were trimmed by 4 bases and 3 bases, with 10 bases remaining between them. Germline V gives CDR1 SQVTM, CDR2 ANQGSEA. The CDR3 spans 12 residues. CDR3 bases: TGCAGCGTTGTTCTGCCTAACTACGAGCAGTACTTC. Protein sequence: CSVVLPNYEQYF.

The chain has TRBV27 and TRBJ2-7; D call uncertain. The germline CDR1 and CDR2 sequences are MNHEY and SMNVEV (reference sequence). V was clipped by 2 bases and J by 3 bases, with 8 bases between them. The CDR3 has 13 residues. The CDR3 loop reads CASSLGPHYEQYF. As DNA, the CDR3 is TGTGCCAGCAGTTTAGGGCCGCACTACGAGCAGTACTTC.

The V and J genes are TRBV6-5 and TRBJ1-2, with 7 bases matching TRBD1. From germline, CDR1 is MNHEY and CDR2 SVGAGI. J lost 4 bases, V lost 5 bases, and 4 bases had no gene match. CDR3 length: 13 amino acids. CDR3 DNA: TGTGCCAGCAGTCGGGACAGCTTCTATGGCTACACCTTC. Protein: CASSRDSFYGYTF.

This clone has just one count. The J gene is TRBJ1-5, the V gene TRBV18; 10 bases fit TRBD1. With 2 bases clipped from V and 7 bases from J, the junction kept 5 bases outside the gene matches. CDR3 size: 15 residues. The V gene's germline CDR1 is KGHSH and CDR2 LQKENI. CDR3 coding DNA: TGTGCCAGCTCACCAGGACAGGGGGAAGGGCAGCCCCAGCATTTT. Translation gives CASSPGQGEGQPQHF.

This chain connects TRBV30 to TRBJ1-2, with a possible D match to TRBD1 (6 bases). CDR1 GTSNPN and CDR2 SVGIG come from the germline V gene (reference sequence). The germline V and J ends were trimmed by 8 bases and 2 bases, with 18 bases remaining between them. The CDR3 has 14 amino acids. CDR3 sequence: CAAQGLGRNYGYTF. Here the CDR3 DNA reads TGTGCCGCACAGGGCTTGGGGAGAAACTATGGCTACACCTTC.

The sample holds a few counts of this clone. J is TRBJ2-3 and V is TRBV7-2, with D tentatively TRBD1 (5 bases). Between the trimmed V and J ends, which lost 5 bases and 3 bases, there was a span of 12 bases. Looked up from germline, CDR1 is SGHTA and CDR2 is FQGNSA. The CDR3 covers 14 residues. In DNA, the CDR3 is TGTGCCAGCAGCCTACCCCAGGGTACAGATACGCAGTATTTT. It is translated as CASSLPQGTDTQYF.

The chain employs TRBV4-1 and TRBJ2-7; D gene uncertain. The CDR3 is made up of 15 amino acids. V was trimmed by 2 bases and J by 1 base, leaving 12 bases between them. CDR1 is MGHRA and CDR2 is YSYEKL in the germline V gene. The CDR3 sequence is CASSQPVRGSYEQYF. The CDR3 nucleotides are TGCGCCAGCAGCCAACCAGTTCGCGGATCCTACGAGCAGTACTTC.

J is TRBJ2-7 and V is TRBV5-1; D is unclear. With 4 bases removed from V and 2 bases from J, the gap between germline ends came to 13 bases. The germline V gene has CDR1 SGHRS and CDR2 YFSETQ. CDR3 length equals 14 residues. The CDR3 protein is CASSQAVLTYEQYF. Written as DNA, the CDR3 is TGCGCCAGCAGCCAGGCGGTTCTAACCTACGAGCAGTACTTC.

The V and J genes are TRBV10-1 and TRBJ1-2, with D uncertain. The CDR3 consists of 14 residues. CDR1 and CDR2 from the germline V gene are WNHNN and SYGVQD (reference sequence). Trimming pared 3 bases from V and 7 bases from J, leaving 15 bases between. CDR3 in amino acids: CASSDNLGSSGYTF. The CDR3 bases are TGCGCCAGCAGTGATAATCTTGGCTCTAGTGGCTACACCTTC.

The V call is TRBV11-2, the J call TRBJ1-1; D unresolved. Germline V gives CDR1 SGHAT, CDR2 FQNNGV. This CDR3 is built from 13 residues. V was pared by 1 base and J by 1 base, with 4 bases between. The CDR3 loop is CASSLAPNTEAFF. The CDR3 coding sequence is TGTGCCAGCAGCTTAGCCCCGAACACTGAAGCTTTCTTT.

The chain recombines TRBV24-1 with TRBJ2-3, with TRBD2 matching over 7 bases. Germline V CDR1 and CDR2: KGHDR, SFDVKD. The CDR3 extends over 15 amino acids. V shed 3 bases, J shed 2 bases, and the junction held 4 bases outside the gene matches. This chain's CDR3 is CATSDRDYYTDTQYF. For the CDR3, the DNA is TGTGCCACCAGTGATCGGGACTACTACACAGATACGCAGTATTTT.

CDR3 sequence: CASSLAGYGYTF. The CDR3 DNA sequence: TGTGCCAGCAGCTTGGCGGGGTATGGCTACACCTTC. The V gene is TRBV5-4, the J gene TRBJ1-2; unclear D gene. The V end lost 0 bases, the J end lost 5 bases, and 5 bases lay between the germline ends. The CDR3 has 12 amino acids. Germline V lookup: CDR1 SGHNT, CDR2 YYREEE (reference sequence).

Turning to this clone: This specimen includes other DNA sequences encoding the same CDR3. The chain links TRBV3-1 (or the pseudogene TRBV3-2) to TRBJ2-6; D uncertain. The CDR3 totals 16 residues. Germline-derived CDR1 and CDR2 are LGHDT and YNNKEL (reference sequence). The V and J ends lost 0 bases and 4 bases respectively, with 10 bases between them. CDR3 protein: CASSQDRLAGANVLTF. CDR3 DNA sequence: TGTGCCAGCAGCCAAGATCGCCTGGCCGGGGCCAACGTCCTGACTTTC.

CDR3 in amino acids: CASSTGPEWGEKLFF. The CDR3 bases are TGTGCCAGCAGCACTGGACCTGAATGGGGTGAAAAACTGTTTTTT. The chain employs TRBV6-5 and TRBJ1-4; D gene ambiguous. Trimming pared 6 bases from V and 7 bases from J, leaving 18 bases between. This CDR3 region has 15 residues. Per the germline V gene, CDR1 is MNHEY and CDR2 is SVGAGI.

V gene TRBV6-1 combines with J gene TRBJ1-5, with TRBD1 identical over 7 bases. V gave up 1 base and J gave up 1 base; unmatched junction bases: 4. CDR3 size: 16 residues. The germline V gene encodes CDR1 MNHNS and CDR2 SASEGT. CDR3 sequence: CASSEGGGRSNQPQHF. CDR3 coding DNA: TGTGCCAGCAGTGAAGGAGGGGGCCGGAGCAATCAGCCCCAGCATTTT.

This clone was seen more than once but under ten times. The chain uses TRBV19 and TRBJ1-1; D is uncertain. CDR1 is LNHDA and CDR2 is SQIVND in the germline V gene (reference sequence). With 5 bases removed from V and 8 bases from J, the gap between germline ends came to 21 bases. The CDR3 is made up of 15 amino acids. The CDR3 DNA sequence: TGTGCCAGTAGTCCCCATACGGCAGGCCACATAGAAGCTTTCTTT. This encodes CASSPHTAGHIEAFF.

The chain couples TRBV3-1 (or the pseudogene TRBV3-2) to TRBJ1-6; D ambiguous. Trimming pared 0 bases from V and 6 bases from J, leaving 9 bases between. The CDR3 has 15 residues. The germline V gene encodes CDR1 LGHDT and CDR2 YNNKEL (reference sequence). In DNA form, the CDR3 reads TGTGCCAGCAGCCAAGAACCAGTGGCTAATTCACCCCTCCACTTT. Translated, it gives CASSQEPVANSPLHF.

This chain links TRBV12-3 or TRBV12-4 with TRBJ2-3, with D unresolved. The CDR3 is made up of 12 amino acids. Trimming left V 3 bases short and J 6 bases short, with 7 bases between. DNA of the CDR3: TGTGCCAGCAGTTTGGTCCGGGATACGCAGTATTTT. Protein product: CASSLVRDTQYF.

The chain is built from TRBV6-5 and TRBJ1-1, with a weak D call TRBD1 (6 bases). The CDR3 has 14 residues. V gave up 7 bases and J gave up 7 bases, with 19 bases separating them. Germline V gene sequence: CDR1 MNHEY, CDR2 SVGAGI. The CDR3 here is CASTESGGLIEAFF. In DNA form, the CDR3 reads TGTGCCAGCACCGAAAGTGGGGGGCTCATTGAAGCTTTCTTT.

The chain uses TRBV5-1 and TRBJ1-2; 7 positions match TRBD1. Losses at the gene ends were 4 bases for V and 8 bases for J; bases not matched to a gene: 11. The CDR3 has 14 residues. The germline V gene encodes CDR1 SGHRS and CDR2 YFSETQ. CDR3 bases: TGCGCCAGCAGCCTGAACACAGGGGTGGAGGGCTACACCTTC. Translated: CASSLNTGVEGYTF.